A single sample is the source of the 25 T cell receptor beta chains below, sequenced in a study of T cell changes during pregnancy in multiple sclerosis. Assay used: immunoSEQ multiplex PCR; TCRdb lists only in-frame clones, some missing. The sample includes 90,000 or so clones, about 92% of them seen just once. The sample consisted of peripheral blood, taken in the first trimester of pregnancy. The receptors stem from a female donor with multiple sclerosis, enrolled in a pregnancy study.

The CDR3 loop is CATSRAGGANGYTF. The CDR3 region has the DNA TGTGCCACCAGCAGAGCCGGGGGGGCGAATGGCTACACCTTC. The chain combines TRBV15 with TRBJ1-2, with a tentative D call TRBD1 (6 bases). This CDR3 region has 14 residues. CDR1 is LNHNV and CDR2 is YYDKDF in the germline V gene (reference sequence). Trimming removed 1 base from V and 6 bases from J, with 12 bases in between.

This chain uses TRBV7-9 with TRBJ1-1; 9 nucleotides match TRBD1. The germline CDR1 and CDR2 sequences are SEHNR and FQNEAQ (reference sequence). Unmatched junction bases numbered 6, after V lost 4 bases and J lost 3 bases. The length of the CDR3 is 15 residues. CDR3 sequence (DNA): TGTGCCAGCAGCTCGCCGACAGGGGGACACACTGAAGCTTTCTTT. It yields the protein CASSSPTGGHTEAFF. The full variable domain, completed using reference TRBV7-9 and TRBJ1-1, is DTGVSQNPRHKITKRGQNVTFRCDPISEHNRLYWYRQTLGQGPEFLTYFQNEAQLEKSRLLSDRFSAERPKGSFSTLEIQRTEQGDSAMYLCASSSPTGGHTEAFFGQGTRLTVV.

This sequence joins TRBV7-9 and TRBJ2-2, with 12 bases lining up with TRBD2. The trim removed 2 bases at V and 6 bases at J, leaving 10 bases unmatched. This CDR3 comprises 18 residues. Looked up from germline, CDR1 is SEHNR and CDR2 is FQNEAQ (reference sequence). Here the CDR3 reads CASSLTRTSGTHPGELFF. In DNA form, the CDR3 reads TGTGCCAGCAGCTTAACCAGGACTAGCGGGACACACCCCGGGGAGCTGTTTTTT.

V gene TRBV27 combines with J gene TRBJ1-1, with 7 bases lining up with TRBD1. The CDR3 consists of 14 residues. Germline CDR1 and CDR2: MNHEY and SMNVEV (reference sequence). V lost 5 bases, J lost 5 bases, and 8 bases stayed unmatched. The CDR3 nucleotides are TGTGCCAGCAGTCCGGGGACAGCCCTAACTGAAGCTTTCTTT. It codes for CASSPGTALTEAFF.

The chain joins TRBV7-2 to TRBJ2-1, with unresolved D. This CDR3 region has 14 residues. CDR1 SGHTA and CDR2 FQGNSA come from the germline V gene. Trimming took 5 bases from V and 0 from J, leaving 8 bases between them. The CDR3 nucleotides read TGTGCCAGCAGCCCACTGATCTCCTACAATGAGCAGTTCTTC. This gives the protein CASSPLISYNEQFF.

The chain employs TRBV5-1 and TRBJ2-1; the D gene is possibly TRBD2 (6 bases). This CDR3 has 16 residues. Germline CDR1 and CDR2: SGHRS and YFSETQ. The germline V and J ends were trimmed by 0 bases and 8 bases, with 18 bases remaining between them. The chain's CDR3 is CASSLDPGVQFYEQFF. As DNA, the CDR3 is TGCGCCAGCAGCTTGGATCCGGGAGTTCAGTTCTATGAGCAGTTCTTC.

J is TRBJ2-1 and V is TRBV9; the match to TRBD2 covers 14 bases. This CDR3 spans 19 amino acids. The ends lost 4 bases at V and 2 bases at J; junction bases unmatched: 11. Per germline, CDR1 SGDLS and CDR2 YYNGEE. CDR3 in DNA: TGTGCCAGCAGCAGGGGACTAGCGGGAGTTAGTCGCCCCTACAATGAGCAGTTCTTC. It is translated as CASSRGLAGVSRPYNEQFF.

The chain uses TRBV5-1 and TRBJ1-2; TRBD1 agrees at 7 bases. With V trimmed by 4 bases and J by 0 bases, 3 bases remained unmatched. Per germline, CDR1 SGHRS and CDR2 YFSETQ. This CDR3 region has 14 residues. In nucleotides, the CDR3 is TGCGCCAGCAGCCTGACAGGGCCTAACTATGGCTACACCTTC. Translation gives CASSLTGPNYGYTF.

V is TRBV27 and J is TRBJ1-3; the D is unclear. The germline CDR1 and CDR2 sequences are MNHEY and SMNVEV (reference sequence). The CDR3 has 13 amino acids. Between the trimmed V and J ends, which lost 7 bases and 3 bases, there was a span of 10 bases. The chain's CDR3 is CASKRGYGNTIYF. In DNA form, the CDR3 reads TGTGCCAGCAAACGGGGATATGGAAACACCATATATTTT.

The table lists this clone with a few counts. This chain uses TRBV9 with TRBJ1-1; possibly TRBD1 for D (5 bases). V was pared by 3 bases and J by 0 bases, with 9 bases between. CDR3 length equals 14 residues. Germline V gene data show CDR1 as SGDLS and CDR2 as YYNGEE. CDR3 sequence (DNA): TGTGCCAGCAGCGGAGACAGTCTGAACACTGAAGCTTTCTTT. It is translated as CASSGDSLNTEAFF.

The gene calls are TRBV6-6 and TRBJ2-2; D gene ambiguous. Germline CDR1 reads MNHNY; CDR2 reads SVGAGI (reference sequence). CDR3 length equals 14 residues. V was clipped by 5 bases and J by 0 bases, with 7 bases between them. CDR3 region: CASSPSSNTGELFF. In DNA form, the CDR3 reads TGTGCCAGCAGTCCTAGTTCGAACACCGGGGAGCTGTTTTTT.

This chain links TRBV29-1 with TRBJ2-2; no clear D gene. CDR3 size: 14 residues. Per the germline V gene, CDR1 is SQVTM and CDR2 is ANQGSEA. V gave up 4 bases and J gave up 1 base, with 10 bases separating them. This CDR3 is CSVGQNLNTGELFF. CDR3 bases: TGCAGCGTTGGGCAGAATTTGAACACCGGGGAGCTGTTTTTT.

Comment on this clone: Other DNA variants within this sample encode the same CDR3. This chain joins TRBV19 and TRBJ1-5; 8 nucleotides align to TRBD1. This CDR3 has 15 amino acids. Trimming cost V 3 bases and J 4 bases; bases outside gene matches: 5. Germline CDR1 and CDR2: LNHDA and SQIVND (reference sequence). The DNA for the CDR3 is TGTGCCAGTAGTATTGGACAGGGCGGGAATCAGCCCCAGCATTTT. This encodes CASSIGQGGNQPQHF.

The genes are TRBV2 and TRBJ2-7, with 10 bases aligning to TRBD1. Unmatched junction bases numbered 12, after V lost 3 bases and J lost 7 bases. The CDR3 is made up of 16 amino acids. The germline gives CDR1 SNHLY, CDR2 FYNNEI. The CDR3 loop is CASSDPRQGAIEEQYF. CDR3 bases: TGTGCCAGCAGTGATCCCCGACAGGGGGCGATCGAAGAGCAGTACTTC.

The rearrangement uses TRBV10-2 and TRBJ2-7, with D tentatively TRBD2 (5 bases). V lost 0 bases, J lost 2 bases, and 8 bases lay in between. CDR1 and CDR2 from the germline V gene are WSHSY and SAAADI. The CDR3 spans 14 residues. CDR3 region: CASSESWETYEQYF. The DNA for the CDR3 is TGCGCCAGCAGTGAGTCGTGGGAGACCTACGAGCAGTACTTC.

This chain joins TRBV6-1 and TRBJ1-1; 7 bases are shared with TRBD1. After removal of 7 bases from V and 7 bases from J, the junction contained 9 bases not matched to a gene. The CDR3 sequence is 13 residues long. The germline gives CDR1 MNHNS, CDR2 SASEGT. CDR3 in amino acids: CASTSQGGLEAFF. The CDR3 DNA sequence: TGTGCCAGCACCTCCCAAGGGGGCCTTGAAGCTTTCTTT.

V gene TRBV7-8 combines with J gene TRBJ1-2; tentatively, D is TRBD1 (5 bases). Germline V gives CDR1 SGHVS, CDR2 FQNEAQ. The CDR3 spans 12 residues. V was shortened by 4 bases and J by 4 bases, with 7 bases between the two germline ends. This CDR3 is CASSSQGYGYTF. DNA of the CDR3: TGTGCCAGCAGCTCTCAGGGCTATGGCTACACCTTC.

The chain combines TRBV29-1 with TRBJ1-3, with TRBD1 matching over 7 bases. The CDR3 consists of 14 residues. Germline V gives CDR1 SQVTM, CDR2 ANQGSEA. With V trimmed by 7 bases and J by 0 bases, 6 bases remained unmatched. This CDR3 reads CSARTGPSGNTIYF. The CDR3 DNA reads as TGCAGCGCCCGGACAGGTCCCTCTGGAAACACCATATATTTT.

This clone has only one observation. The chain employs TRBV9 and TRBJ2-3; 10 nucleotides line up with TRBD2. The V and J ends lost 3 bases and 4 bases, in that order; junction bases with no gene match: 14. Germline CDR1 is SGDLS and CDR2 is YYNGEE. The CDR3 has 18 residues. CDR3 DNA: TGTGCCAGCAGCGCAACTTTTAGAGCGGGAGGGCTACCAGATACGCAGTATTTT. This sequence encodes CASSATFRAGGLPDTQYF.

For the CDR3, the DNA is TGCGCCAGCAGCCCCCGACCGGGCTACAATGAGCAGTTCTTC. This codes for CASSPRPGYNEQFF. This chain joins TRBV5-1 and TRBJ2-1, with D uncertain. The CDR3 runs 14 residues. Germline values: CDR1 SGHRS, CDR2 YFSETQ. V was clipped by 4 bases and J by 3 bases, with 11 bases between them.

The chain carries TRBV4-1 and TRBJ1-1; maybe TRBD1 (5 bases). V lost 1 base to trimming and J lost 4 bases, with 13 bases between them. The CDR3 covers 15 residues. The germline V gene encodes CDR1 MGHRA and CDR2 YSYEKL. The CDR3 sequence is CASSQGGGGGTEAFF. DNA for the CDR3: TGCGCCAGCAGCCAAGGGGGCGGGGGAGGCACTGAAGCTTTCTTT.

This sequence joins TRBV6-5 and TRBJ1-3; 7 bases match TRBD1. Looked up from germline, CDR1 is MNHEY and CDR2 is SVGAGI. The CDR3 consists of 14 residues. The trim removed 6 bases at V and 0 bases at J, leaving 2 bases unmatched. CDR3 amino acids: CASRGTASGNTIYF. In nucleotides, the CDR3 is TGTGCCAGCAGGGGGACAGCCTCTGGAAACACCATATATTTT.

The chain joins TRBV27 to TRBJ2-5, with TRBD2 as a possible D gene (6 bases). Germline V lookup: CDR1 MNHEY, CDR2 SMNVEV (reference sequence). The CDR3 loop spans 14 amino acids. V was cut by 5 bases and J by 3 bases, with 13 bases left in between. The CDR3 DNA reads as TGTGCCAGCAGTCCTGGCTTAGCGGAAGAGACCCAGTACTTC. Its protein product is CASSPGLAEETQYF.

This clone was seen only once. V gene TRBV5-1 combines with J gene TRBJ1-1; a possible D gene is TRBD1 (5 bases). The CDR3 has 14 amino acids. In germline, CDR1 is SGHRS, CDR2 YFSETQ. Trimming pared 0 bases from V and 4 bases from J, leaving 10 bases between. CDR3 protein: CASSLEAGTTEAFF. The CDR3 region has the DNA TGCGCCAGCAGCTTGGAAGCGGGGACCACTGAAGCTTTCTTT.

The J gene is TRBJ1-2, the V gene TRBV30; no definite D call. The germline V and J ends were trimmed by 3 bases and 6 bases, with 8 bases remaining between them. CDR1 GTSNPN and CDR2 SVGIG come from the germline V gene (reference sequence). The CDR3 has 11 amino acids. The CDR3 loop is CAWRGGHGYTF. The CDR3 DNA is TGTGCCTGGAGAGGCGGTCATGGCTACACCTTC.